This T cell receptor beta chain was identified during a study of blood T cell repertoires in COVID-19. In its sample, this clone was seen a few times. The CDR3 contains 15 residues. J was trimmed by 6 bases and V by 2 bases; bases with no gene match: 5. Germline CDR1 and CDR2: SNHLY and FYNNEI. This table comes from immunoSEQ multiplex PCR, and its TCRdb copy is limited to in-frame clones, with some not included. The sample gives 200,000 to 250,000 clones, roughly 80% of which show up once; 4.5% to 5.5% is in the top ten. The rearrangement links TRBV2 to TRBJ1-2; the match to TRBD1 covers 11 bases. This receptor was identified in a woman aged 55-75 years who had recovered from COVID-19. Sequenced: peripheral blood. The CDR3 sequence is CASSEQGQGVHGYTF. DNA for the CDR3: TGTGCCAGCAGTGAACAGGGACAGGGGGTCCATGGCTACACCTTC.